Only one count was recorded for the clone carrying this T cell receptor beta chain. This specimen comes from a study of blood T cell repertoires in COVID-19. Turning to the study itself: Samples of COVID-19 (acute and convalescent) were obtained from the United States, Italy and Spain.

Authors' data handling: Quantification of nucleated cells was approximated via reference gene primer amplification. Sequencing used immunoSEQ multiplex PCR; TCRdb keeps in-frame clones, though not all of them. V, J and clone size are those of that table, while D and trimming were read from the DNA. The sample holds tens of thousands of clones, around three quarters seen once. The sequencing sample was made of peripheral blood. The clonotype comes from a woman aged 80 or older with active or convalescent COVID-19.

The chain's CDR3 is CASSIGGGAFF. The CDR3 DNA sequence: TGTGCCAGTAGTATTGGCGGGGGAGCTTTCTTT. The V gene is TRBV19, the J gene TRBJ1-1; TRBD1 might be the D (5 bases). V lost 3 bases and J 10 bases, leaving 9 bases between the germline ends. The CDR3 totals 11 residues. Germline CDR1 LNHDA, CDR2 SQIVND (reference sequence).